The next 23 T cell receptor beta chains were all read from a single sample in a study of blood T cell repertoires in COVID-19. Some clones are missing from TCRdb's copy, which holds only in-frame ones; the method was immunoSEQ multiplex PCR. Here the sample spans roughly 100,000 clones, 84% being singletons. Sequenced input: peripheral blood. These receptors were obtained from a human donor in a cohort sampled during active COVID-19.

The chain combines TRBV27 with TRBJ1-2, with 8 positions matching TRBD1. Trimming removed 5 bases from V and 4 bases from J; junction bases left unmatched: 6. Germline V gene sequence: CDR1 MNHEY, CDR2 SMNVEV (reference sequence). The CDR3 runs to 14 residues. Written as DNA, the CDR3 is TGTGCCAGCAGTCCCCGACAGGGGTTCTATGGCTACACCTTC. Its translation: CASSPRQGFYGYTF.

This chain connects TRBV7-9 to TRBJ1-2; 10 nucleotides align to TRBD1. CDR3 length equals 14 residues. The J segment lost 8 bases and the V segment lost 4 bases, leaving 7 bases of the junction unmatched. Germline CDR1 SEHNR, CDR2 FQNEAQ (reference sequence). The CDR3 protein is CASSSGTGVRGYTF. CDR3 coding DNA: TGTGCCAGCAGCTCCGGGACAGGGGTGCGGGGCTACACCTTC.

The chain uses TRBV30 and TRBJ2-7; D not resolved. The germline CDR1 and CDR2 sequences are GTSNPN and SVGIG (reference sequence). V gave up 3 bases and J gave up 2 bases, with 11 bases separating them. This CDR3 spans 13 amino acids. CDR3: CAWSAIPPYEQYF. The CDR3 DNA reads TGTGCCTGGAGCGCTATTCCCCCCTACGAGCAGTACTTC.

The rearrangement uses TRBV6-5 and TRBJ1-1, with D perhaps TRBD1 (6 bases). CDR1 is MNHEY, CDR2 SVGAGI, per germline. Trimming pared 11 bases from V and 5 bases from J, leaving 15 bases between. This CDR3 comprises 12 residues. The CDR3 DNA reads as TGTGCCGGCTTAGGGGGGGCAACTGAAGCTTTCTTT. Protein sequence: CAGLGGATEAFF.

The CDR3 sequence: CASSLAGDYGYTF. Here the CDR3 DNA reads TGTGCCAGCAGCTTGGCAGGGGACTATGGCTACACCTTC. This chain uses TRBV7-3 with TRBJ1-2; perhaps TRBD1 as D (6 bases). V dropped 3 bases and J dropped 3 bases, with 8 bases sitting between them. The CDR3 runs to 13 residues. The germline gives CDR1 SGHTA, CDR2 FQGTGA.

V gene TRBV4-1 combines with J gene TRBJ2-5; TRBD1 matches at 8 bases. This CDR3 is built from 18 residues. The germline CDR1 and CDR2 sequences are MGHRA and YSYEKL. With V trimmed by 2 bases and J by 0 bases, 11 bases remained unmatched. Here the CDR3 DNA reads TGCGCCAGCAGCCAAAGGATCCCGTCGACAGGGGACCAAGAGACCCAGTACTTC. Protein: CASSQRIPSTGDQETQYF.

This chain joins TRBV5-7 and TRBJ2-5; TRBD1 agrees at 7 bases. TRBV5-7 is reported as an ORF; its role is uncertain. V dropped 4 bases and J dropped 4; count of bases not matched to a gene: 10. This CDR3 region has 15 residues. The CDR3 region has the DNA TGTGCCAGCAGCGCCGACAGGGAACGTCCAGAGACCCAGTACTTC. Translated: CASSADRERPETQYF.

Written as DNA, the CDR3 is TGTGCCAGCAGCCTATTAGCGGGGGGCCGCGGAGGGCAGTTCTTC. Its protein product is CASSLLAGGRGGQFF. The chain uses TRBV3-1 (or the pseudogene TRBV3-2) and TRBJ2-1, with 10 bases that match TRBD2. V was pared by 4 bases and J by 12 bases, with 12 bases of the junction left unmatched. Germline V gives CDR1 LGHDT, CDR2 YNNKEL (reference sequence). The CDR3 runs 15 residues.

The chain combines TRBV6-4 with TRBJ1-1; TRBD1 might be the D (6 bases). Germline V gene lookup returns CDR1 MRHNA and CDR2 SNTAGT. The CDR3 has 14 residues. Trimming removed 6 bases from V and 0 bases from J, with 11 bases in between. In DNA form, the CDR3 reads TGTGCCAGCAGAAGGGACATCATGAACACTGAAGCTTTCTTT. The encoded protein is CASRRDIMNTEAFF.

This chain joins TRBV19 and TRBJ2-3, with unresolved D. V lost 7 bases and J 1 base, leaving 12 bases between the germline ends. The germline V gene encodes CDR1 LNHDA and CDR2 SQIVND (reference sequence). This CDR3 is built from 14 residues. In nucleotides, the CDR3 is TGTGCCAGTAATTCTGGGCATCGCACAGATACGCAGTATTTT. It encodes CASNSGHRTDTQYF.

The chain links TRBV5-1 to TRBJ1-1; D gene uncertain. The germline V gene encodes CDR1 SGHRS and CDR2 YFSETQ. V was pared by 0 bases and J by 1 base, with 13 bases between. This CDR3 region has 16 residues. The CDR3 DNA follows: TGCGCCAGCAGCTTGGTGGAGTTGGCGGGGAACACTGAAGCTTTCTTT. Translating gives CASSLVELAGNTEAFF.

This chain joins TRBV4-1 and TRBJ1-6; the D gene is possibly TRBD1 (6 bases). Germline V lookup: CDR1 MGHRA, CDR2 YSYEKL. The CDR3 spans 16 residues. Between the trimmed V and J ends, which lost 4 bases and 7 bases, there was a span of 17 bases. The CDR3: CASSLLGGGLNSPLHF. In DNA form, the CDR3 reads TGCGCCAGCAGCCTTCTAGGGGGGGGCCTGAATTCACCCCTCCACTTT.

The DNA for the CDR3 is TGCGCCAGCAGCTTGCCTTGGACCAGGGGCCAAGAGACCCAGTACTTC. Translation: CASSLPWTRGQETQYF. The chain links TRBV5-1 to TRBJ2-5; D is possibly TRBD1 (6 bases). Trimming shortened V by 1 base and J by 1 base, and 14 bases separated the two germline ends. CDR1 is SGHRS and CDR2 is YFSETQ in the germline V gene. CDR3 length equals 16 residues.

This clone was picked up one time. The chain has TRBV5-4 and TRBJ2-1, with D possibly matching TRBD2 (5 bases). The germline CDR1 and CDR2 sequences are SGHNT and YYREEE (reference sequence). This CDR3 comprises 14 residues. The ends were cut back, 5 bases at V and 0 bases at J, with 9 bases in the middle. CDR3: CASSSASSYNEQFF. The CDR3 DNA reads as TGTGCCAGCAGTAGCGCTAGCTCCTACAATGAGCAGTTCTTC.

V usage is TRBV5-1 and J usage is TRBJ1-3; TRBD1 matches at 12 bases. The CDR3 spans 14 residues. Germline-derived CDR1 and CDR2 are SGHRS and YFSETQ. With V trimmed by 4 bases and J by 4 bases, 0 bases remained unmatched. DNA for the CDR3: TGCGCCAGCAGCGGGACAGGGGGCGGAAACACCATATATTTT. Its protein product is CASSGTGGGNTIYF.

In nucleotides, the CDR3 is TGTGCCAGCAGTTTAGGACAGTACACTGAAGCTTTCTTT. The encoded protein is CASSLGQYTEAFF. The chain uses TRBV12-3 or TRBV12-4 and TRBJ1-1, with a weak D call TRBD1 (5 bases). V gave up 1 base and J gave up 3 bases, with 6 bases separating them. This CDR3 contains 13 residues.

This rearrangement joins TRBV7-8 to TRBJ1-1; D unclear. The CDR3 is made up of 14 amino acids. V gave up 6 bases and J gave up 5 bases, with 16 bases separating them. Germline V gives CDR1 SGHVS, CDR2 FQNEAQ. As DNA, the CDR3 is TGTGCCAGCAGACAAAACACCGCGGGTACTGAAGCTTTCTTT. It specifies CASRQNTAGTEAFF.

The chain uses TRBV28 and TRBJ1-2; 10 nucleotides align to TRBD1. This CDR3 has 15 residues. Unmatched junction bases numbered 4, after V lost 2 bases and J lost 4 bases. CDR1 is MDHEN and CDR2 is SYDVKM in the germline V gene. CDR3 DNA: TGTGCCAGCAGTTTAGGGGGACAGGGGCGCTATGGCTACACCTTC. Translated: CASSLGGQGRYGYTF.

The CDR3 here is CASSLRTGGTYNEQFF. CDR3 nucleotides: TGTGCCAGCAGCTTACGGACAGGGGGCACCTACAATGAGCAGTTCTTC. This chain uses TRBV7-6 with TRBJ2-1, with TRBD1 matching over 11 bases. CDR1 SGHVS and CDR2 FNYEAQ come from the germline V gene. V dropped 2 bases and J dropped 2; count of bases not matched to a gene: 2. The CDR3 is 16 amino acids.

V usage is TRBV28 and J usage is TRBJ2-3; unclear D gene. The CDR3 spans 12 residues. From germline, CDR1 is MDHEN and CDR2 SYDVKM. The CDR3 loop is CATAASTDTQYF. CDR3 DNA sequence: TGTGCAACGGCGGCTAGCACAGATACGCAGTATTTT. Supplemented by reference TRBV28 and TRBJ2-3, the full variable domain reads DVKVTQSSRYLVKRTGEKVFLECVQDMDHENMFWYRQDPGLGLRLIYFSYDVKMKEKGDIPEGYSVSREKKERFSLILESASTNQTSMYLCATAASTDTQYFGPGTRLTVL.

Only one count was recorded for this clone. The chain recombines TRBV28 with TRBJ1-5; D is uncertain. Per germline, CDR1 MDHEN and CDR2 SYDVKM. This CDR3 contains 14 residues. Trimming removed 7 bases from V and 3 bases from J, with 13 bases in between. DNA for the CDR3: TGTGCCAGCAACCCTACCGGGTTCAATCAGCCCCAGCATTTT. Its translation: CASNPTGFNQPQHF.

The CDR3 sequence is CASSQSFGGAGNEQFF. Written as DNA, the CDR3 is TGCGCCAGCAGCCAAAGTTTTGGGGGGGCTGGGAATGAGCAGTTCTTC. The V gene is TRBV4-1, the J gene TRBJ2-1; D might be TRBD2 (7 bases). Trimming stripped 2 bases from V and 7 bases from J, with 18 bases between. The CDR3 loop spans 16 amino acids. CDR1 and CDR2 from the germline V gene are MGHRA and YSYEKL.

The chain uses TRBV11-3 and TRBJ1-1; tentative D call: TRBD1 (5 bases). V gave up 3 bases and J gave up 11 bases, with 19 bases separating them. Germline lookup yields CDR1 SGHNT and CDR2 YENEEA. The CDR3 totals 14 residues. In nucleotides, the CDR3 is TGTGCCAGCAGCTTGCGGACGGGACTTTCCGGGGCTTTCTTT. It is translated as CASSLRTGLSGAFF.